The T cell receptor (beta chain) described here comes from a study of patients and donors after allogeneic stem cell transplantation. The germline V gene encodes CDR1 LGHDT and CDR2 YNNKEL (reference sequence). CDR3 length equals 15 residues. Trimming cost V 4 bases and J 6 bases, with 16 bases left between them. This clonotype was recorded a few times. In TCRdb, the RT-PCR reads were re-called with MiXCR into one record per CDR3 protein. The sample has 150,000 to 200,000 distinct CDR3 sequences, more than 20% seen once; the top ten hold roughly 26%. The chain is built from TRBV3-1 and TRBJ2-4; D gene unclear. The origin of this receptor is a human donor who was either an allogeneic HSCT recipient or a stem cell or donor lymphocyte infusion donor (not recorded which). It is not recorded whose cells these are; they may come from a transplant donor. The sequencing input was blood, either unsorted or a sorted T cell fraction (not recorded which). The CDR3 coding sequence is TGTGCCAGCAGCCCAGTTCTGGTCGGCGGAAACATTCAGTACTTC. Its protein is CASSPVLVGGNIQYF.